This is a list of T cell receptor beta chains from one sample in a study of vaccination effects on CD4 cells after COVID-19. Libraries were prepared by immunoSEQ multiplex PCR; TCRdb keeps only in-frame clonotypes and omits some of them. Altogether about 45,000 clones are present, around four fifths being singletons, with the ten largest covering around 7.9%. No antigen has been assigned to these receptors. This specimen consisted of CD4+ T cells from PBMCs cultured without peptide, obtained before COVID-19 vaccination. The receptors come from a human donor who had a prior SARS-CoV-2 infection. CDR3s include the opening cysteine and the closing phenylalanine or tryptophan. The D gene is left open where the match is weak. Part of the rows lack a size; the others show once, few, many or a class for expanded clones.

D gene: NA
clone size: NA
V gene: TRBV7-2
J gene: TRBJ1-1
CDR3 length: 16
CDR3 DNA: TGTGCCAGCAGCTTTCGCCGGGGGATCGAGAACACTGAAGCTTTCTTT
CDR3 protein: CASSFRRGIENTEAFF

D gene: NA
clone size: few
V gene: TRBV6-5
J gene: TRBJ1-5
CDR3 length: 14
CDR3 DNA: TGTGCCAGCAGGGAGACAGGAATCAATCAGCCCCAGCATTTT
CDR3 protein: CASRETGINQPQHF

D gene: NA
clone size: NA
V gene: TRBV5-1
J gene: TRBJ2-5
CDR3 length: 14
CDR3 DNA: TGCGCCAGCAGCTCCGGACAAGCTATTGAGACCCAGTACTTC
CDR3 protein: CASSSGQAIETQYF

D gene: NA
clone size: NA
V gene: TRBV9
J gene: TRBJ1-2
CDR3 length: 16
CDR3 DNA: TGTGCCAGCAGCGCCAACCCCCCTGGCCAGAGCTATGGCTACACCTTC
CDR3 protein: CASSANPPGQSYGYTF

D gene: NA
clone size: NA
V gene: TRBV7-2
J gene: TRBJ1-4
CDR3 length: 13
CDR3 DNA: TGTGCCAGCAGCTTGGTATTTAATGAAAAACTGTTTTTT
CDR3 protein: CASSLVFNEKLFF

D gene: NA
clone size: NA
V gene: TRBV18
J gene: TRBJ1-2
CDR3 length: 12
CDR3 DNA: TGTGCCAGCTCAGAGACCAGGGAGGGCTACACCTTC
CDR3 protein: CASSETREGYTF

D gene: NA
clone size: NA
V gene: TRBV15
J gene: TRBJ1-6
CDR3 length: 14
CDR3 DNA: TGTGCCACCAGCAGAGAACAAAGGCATTCACCCCTCCACTTT
CDR3 protein: CATSREQRHSPLHF

D gene: NA
clone size: NA
V gene: TRBV5-4
J gene: TRBJ2-5
CDR3 length: 20
CDR3 DNA: TGTGCCAGCAGCCGCCCTGAAATCTTAAAAGGGGTGCCGTACCAAGAGACCCAGTACTTC
CDR3 protein: CASSRPEILKGVPYQETQYF

D gene: NA
clone size: few
V gene: TRBV5-1
J gene: TRBJ1-4
CDR3 length: 15
CDR3 DNA: TGCGCCAGCAGCGGGGAGGGCTTCACCGGGGAAAAACTGTTTTTT
CDR3 protein: CASSGEGFTGEKLFF

D gene: NA
clone size: NA
V gene: TRBV19
J gene: TRBJ1-1
CDR3 length: 15
CDR3 DNA: TGTGCCAGTACCCGACAGGCCTCCATGAACACTGAAGCTTTCTTT
CDR3 protein: CASTRQASMNTEAFF

D gene: TRBD2
clone size: NA
V gene: TRBV10-3
J gene: TRBJ2-5
CDR3 length: 13
CDR3 DNA: TGTGCCATCGGTGCGGGGGGCCAAGAGACCCAGTACTTC
CDR3 protein: CAIGAGGQETQYF

D gene: NA
clone size: NA
V gene: TRBV6-6
J gene: TRBJ2-7
CDR3 length: 14
CDR3 DNA: TGTGCCAGCAGTTATTCCTACAGGGATTACGAGCAGTACTTC
CDR3 protein: CASSYSYRDYEQYF

D gene: NA
clone size: NA
V gene: TRBV4-3
J gene: TRBJ2-7
CDR3 length: 15
CDR3 DNA: TGCGCCAGCAGCCGAGCAGGGGGGGAAATTTACGAGCAGTACTTC
CDR3 protein: CASSRAGGEIYEQYF

D gene: NA
clone size: NA
V gene: TRBV4-2
J gene: TRBJ2-5
CDR3 length: 13
CDR3 DNA: TGTGCCAGCAGCCAAACTAGACAAGAGACCCAGTACTTC
CDR3 protein: CASSQTRQETQYF

D gene: NA
clone size: NA
V gene: TRBV11-2
J gene: TRBJ2-1
CDR3 length: 14
CDR3 DNA: TGTGCCAGCAGAATCGGTGGGTCCTACAATGAGCAGTTCTTC
CDR3 protein: CASRIGGSYNEQFF

D gene: NA
clone size: NA
V gene: TRBV18
J gene: TRBJ1-3
CDR3 length: 17
CDR3 DNA: TGTGCCAGCTCACCAATTATGGGGGGCTCGACTGGAAACACCATATATTTT
CDR3 protein: CASSPIMGGSTGNTIYF

D gene: TRBD2
clone size: NA
V gene: TRBV18
J gene: TRBJ2-1
CDR3 length: 15
CDR3 DNA: TGTGCCAGCTCGCGCACTAGCGGGAGTTGGAATGAGCAGTTCTTC
CDR3 protein: CASSRTSGSWNEQFF

D gene: NA
clone size: NA
V gene: TRBV19
J gene: TRBJ2-5
CDR3 length: 19
CDR3 DNA: TGTGCCAGTAGTATTGGGAGTAGCTCACGCCCCCCCTTCTTGGAGACCCAGTACTTC
CDR3 protein: CASSIGSSSRPPFLETQYF

D gene: TRBD2
clone size: NA
V gene: TRBV9
J gene: TRBJ2-1
CDR3 length: 19
CDR3 DNA: TGTGCCAGCAGCGTAGCTACAGGGACTAGCGGGGGCCCCCTCCATGAGCAGTTCTTC
CDR3 protein: CASSVATGTSGGPLHEQFF

D gene: NA
clone size: NA
V gene: TRBV18
J gene: TRBJ1-6
CDR3 length: 18
CDR3 DNA: TGTGCCAGCTCACCTAACCTCCGGGACCCGGGAGATAATTCACCCCTCCACTTT
CDR3 protein: CASSPNLRDPGDNSPLHF

D gene: TRBD1
clone size: NA
V gene: TRBV24-1
J gene: TRBJ2-1
CDR3 length: 15
CDR3 DNA: TGTGCCACCAGTGATCCGGGACAGGGTGGTAATGAGCAGTTCTTC
CDR3 protein: CATSDPGQGGNEQFF

D gene: NA
clone size: NA
V gene: TRBV2
J gene: TRBJ1-4
CDR3 length: 14
CDR3 DNA: TGTGCCAGCAGTGGGGCAGAGTATAATGAAAAACTGTTTTTT
CDR3 protein: CASSGAEYNEKLFF

D gene: NA
clone size: NA
V gene: TRBV28
J gene: TRBJ2-5
CDR3 length: 13
CDR3 DNA: TGTGCCAGCAGTTCAGGACAGTCAGAGACCCAGTACTTC
CDR3 protein: CASSSGQSETQYF